Listed here are 6 T cell receptor beta chains from one sample, sequenced in a study of blood T cells in healthy people across ages. Sample-barcoded 5' priming and a J-beta primer mix drove a second PCR of roughly 6 to 12 cycles. From the 5' RACE reads, TCRdb called clonotypes with MiXCR, one entry per CDR3 protein. The table includes 550,000 to 800,000 distinct CDR3 sequences, about 21% detected once. The sequencing sample was made of blood. Receptors were obtained from a man in his sixties or seventies in good health.

V and J are TRBV5-1 and TRBJ1-1; D is perhaps TRBD1 (5 bases). V lost 4 bases and J lost 1, with 17 bases in between. The V gene's germline CDR1 is SGHRS and CDR2 YFSETQ. This CDR3 comprises 16 residues. Here the CDR3 DNA reads TGCGCCAGCAGCGCCCAACCCCGGGGGGGGAACACTGAAGCTTTCTTT. Its protein product is CASSAQPRGGNTEAFF. The entire variable domain, with the rest obtained from reference TRBV5-1 and TRBJ1-1, is as follows: KAGVTQTPRYLIKTRGQQVTLSCSPISGHRSVSWYQQTPGQGLQFLFEYFSETQRNKGNFPGRFSGRQFSNSRSEMNVSTLELGDSALYLCASSAQPRGGNTEAFFGQGTRLTVV.

This clonotype was counted only a few times. This chain links TRBV5-1 with TRBJ2-5; 9 positions match TRBD2. After removal of 1 base from V and 2 bases from J, the junction contained 3 bases not matched to a gene. Germline CDR1 SGHRS, CDR2 YFSETQ. This CDR3 has 15 amino acids. CDR3 sequence reads: CASSLLAGNQETQYF. CDR3 bases: TGCGCCAGCAGCTTGCTAGCGGGAAATCAAGAGACCCAGTACTTC.

This clonotype was seen only a few times. V and J are TRBV7-9 and TRBJ2-5; no clear D. The germline V and J ends were trimmed by 4 bases and 5 bases, with 17 bases remaining between them. Germline-derived CDR1 and CDR2 are SEHNR and FQNEAQ (reference sequence). The CDR3 contains 15 residues. CDR3 DNA: TGTGCCAGCAGCTACCGATCTCCCTTGGGGGAGACCCAGTACTTC. It codes for CASSYRSPLGETQYF. The full variable domain, rest sourced from reference TRBV7-9 and TRBJ2-5, is DTGVSQNPRHKITKRGQNVTFRCDPISEHNRLYWYRQTLGQGPEFLTYFQNEAQLEKSRLLSDRFSAERPKGSFSTLEIQRTEQGDSAMYLCASSYRSPLGETQYFGPGTRLLVL.

The V and J genes are TRBV19 and TRBJ2-5; 10 bases are a match to TRBD1. This CDR3 is 15 amino acids long. Germline V gene lookup returns CDR1 LNHDA and CDR2 SQIVND (reference sequence). With 4 bases clipped from V and 4 bases from J, the junction kept 6 bases outside the gene matches. The DNA for the CDR3 is TGTGCCAGTAGTACGGACAGGGGGGTCGGAGAGACCCAGTACTTC. Amino acids: CASSTDRGVGETQYF. Based on the CDR3 plus reference TRBV19 and TRBJ2-5, the full variable domain is DGGITQSPKYLFRKEGQNVTLSCEQNLNHDAMYWYRQDPGQGLRLIYYSQIVNDFQKGDIAEGYSVSREKKESFPLTVTSAQKNPTAFYLCASSTDRGVGETQYFGPGTRLLVL.

Many counts were recorded for this clonotype. The chain recombines TRBV5-1 with TRBJ2-5; a possible D gene is TRBD2 (6 bases). The germline CDR1 and CDR2 sequences are SGHRS and YFSETQ. The CDR3 contains 15 residues. The germline V and J ends were trimmed by 0 bases and 1 base, with 10 bases remaining between them. The CDR3 nucleotides are TGCGCCAGCAGCTTGGGGGCTAGCGTCCAAGAGACCCAGTACTTC. This translates into CASSLGASVQETQYF.

This clonotype was seen more than once but under ten times. This chain connects TRBV12-3 or TRBV12-4 to TRBJ2-5, with 7 bases matching TRBD1. The J call could be wrong; TRBJ2-7 is a better fit for the DNA end. This CDR3 has 14 residues. CDR3 residues: CASSLYRGVYEQYF. In nucleotides, the CDR3 is TGTGCCAGCAGTTTGTACAGGGGAGTATACGAGCAGTACTTC.